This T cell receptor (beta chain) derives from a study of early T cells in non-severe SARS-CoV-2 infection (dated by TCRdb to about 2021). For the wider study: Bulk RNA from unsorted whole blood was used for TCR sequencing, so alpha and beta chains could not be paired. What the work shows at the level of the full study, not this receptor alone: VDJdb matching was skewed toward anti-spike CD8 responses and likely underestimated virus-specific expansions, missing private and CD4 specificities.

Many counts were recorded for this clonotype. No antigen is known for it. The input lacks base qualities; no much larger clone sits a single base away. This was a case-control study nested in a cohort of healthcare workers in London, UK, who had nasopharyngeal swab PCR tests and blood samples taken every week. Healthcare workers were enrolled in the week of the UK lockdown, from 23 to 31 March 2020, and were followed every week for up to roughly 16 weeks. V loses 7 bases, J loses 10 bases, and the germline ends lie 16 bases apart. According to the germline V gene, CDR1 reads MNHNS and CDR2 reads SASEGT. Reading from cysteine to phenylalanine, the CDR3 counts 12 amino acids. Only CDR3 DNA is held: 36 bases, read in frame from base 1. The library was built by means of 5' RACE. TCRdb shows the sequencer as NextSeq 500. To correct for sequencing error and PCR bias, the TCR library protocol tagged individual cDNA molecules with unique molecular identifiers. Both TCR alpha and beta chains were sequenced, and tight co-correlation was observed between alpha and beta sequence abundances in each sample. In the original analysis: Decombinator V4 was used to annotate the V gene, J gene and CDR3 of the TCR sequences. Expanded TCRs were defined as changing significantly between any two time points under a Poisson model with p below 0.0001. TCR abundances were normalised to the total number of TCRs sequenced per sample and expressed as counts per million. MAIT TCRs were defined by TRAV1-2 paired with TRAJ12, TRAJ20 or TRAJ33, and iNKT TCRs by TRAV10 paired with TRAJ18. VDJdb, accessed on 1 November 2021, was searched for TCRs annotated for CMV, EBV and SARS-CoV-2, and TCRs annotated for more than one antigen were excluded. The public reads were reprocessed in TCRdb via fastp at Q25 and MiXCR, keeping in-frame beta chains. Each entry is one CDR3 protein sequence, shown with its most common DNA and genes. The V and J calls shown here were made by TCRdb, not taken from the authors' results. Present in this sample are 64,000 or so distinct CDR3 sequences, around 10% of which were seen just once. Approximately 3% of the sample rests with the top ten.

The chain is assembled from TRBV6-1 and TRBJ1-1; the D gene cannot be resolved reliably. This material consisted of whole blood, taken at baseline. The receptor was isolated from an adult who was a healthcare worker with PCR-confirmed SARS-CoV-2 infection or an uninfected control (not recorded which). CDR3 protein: CASNPGGLGAFF. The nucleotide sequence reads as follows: TGTGCCAGCAACCCCGGAGGGCTAGGAGCTTTCTTT.